These 14 T cell receptor beta chains were all obtained from the same sample, sequenced in a study of PD-1 blockade in classical Hodgkin lymphoma. Each of the patients experienced relapse following autologous stem cell transplantation, and their brentuximab vedotin exposure differed. Some clones are missing from TCRdb's copy, which holds only in-frame ones; the method was immunoSEQ multiplex PCR. This sample has some 93,000 clones, with about 91% found just once. The sequences come from peripheral blood mononuclear cells (PBMCs), collected before the second cycle of nivolumab. The receptors derive from a human donor with classical Hodgkin lymphoma.

V usage is TRBV19 and J usage is TRBJ1-1, with D perhaps TRBD1 (5 bases). The CDR3 extends over 15 amino acids. Germline loops: CDR1 LNHDA, CDR2 SQIVND (reference sequence). V was trimmed by 3 bases and J by 2 bases, leaving 13 bases between them. This CDR3 reads CASSILGTFNTEAFF. The CDR3 DNA is TGTGCCAGTAGTATCCTCGGGACTTTCAACACTGAAGCTTTCTTT.

About this clone itself: Other nucleotide sequences from this sample produce the same CDR3. This chain links TRBV6-5 with TRBJ2-2; D not resolved. V lost 3 bases, J lost 4 bases, and 6 bases lay in between. This CDR3 has 13 amino acids. Germline V CDR1 and CDR2: MNHEY, SVGAGI. CDR3 coding DNA: TGTGCCAGCAGTTATTCTAGCACCGGGGAGCTGTTTTTT. Its translation: CASSYSSTGELFF.

V gene TRBV4-1 combines with J gene TRBJ2-2; D possibly corresponds to TRBD1 (5 bases). The germline V gene encodes CDR1 MGHRA and CDR2 YSYEKL. Trimming left V 4 bases short and J 6 bases short, with 15 bases between. The CDR3 totals 15 residues. As DNA, the CDR3 is TGCGCCAGCAGCCGGGGTTCTTTGACAGCCGGGGAGCTGTTTTTT. Translating it yields CASSRGSLTAGELFF.

Only one count was recorded for this clone. This chain joins TRBV18 and TRBJ2-7; unclear D gene. Germline V CDR1 and CDR2: KGHSH, LQKENI. The germline V and J ends were trimmed by 6 bases and 3 bases, with 12 bases remaining between them. The CDR3 is 13 amino acids. In DNA form, the CDR3 reads TGTGCCAGCTCGTGCCGCGGAAGCTACGAGCAGTACTTC. Translation gives CASSCRGSYEQYF.

The chain has TRBV9 and TRBJ1-4; D is unresolved. Trimming removed 3 bases from V and 4 bases from J, with 10 bases in between. CDR1 and CDR2 (germline): SGDLS, YYNGEE. The CDR3 is made up of 14 amino acids. As DNA, the CDR3 is TGTGCCAGCAGCGAAGGATGGGGTAATGAAAAACTGTTTTTT. The encoded protein is CASSEGWGNEKLFF.

The CDR3 DNA reads as TGCAGTGCCGGACACACCACTGAAGCTTTCTTT. Protein product: CSAGHTTEAFF. The chain joins TRBV20-1 to TRBJ1-1, with D possibly being TRBD1 (5 bases). The CDR3 is made up of 11 amino acids. Trimming took off 6 bases at V and 4 bases at J, with 9 bases between the two ends. The germline V gene encodes CDR1 DFQATT and CDR2 SNEGSKA (reference sequence).

The chain uses TRBV10-3 and TRBJ2-5; D uncertain. Germline CDR1 and CDR2: ENHRY and SYGVKD. This CDR3 has 12 amino acids. The ends were cut back, 0 bases at V and 5 bases at J, with 4 bases in the middle. The CDR3 sequence is CAISESGETQYF. For the CDR3, the DNA is TGTGCCATCAGTGAGTCAGGGGAGACCCAGTACTTC.

The gene calls are TRBV5-4 and TRBJ2-5; 10 nucleotides align to TRBD1. This CDR3 has 15 amino acids. Trimming at V came to 4 bases and at J to 5 bases, leaving 8 bases not matched to a gene. The germline V gene encodes CDR1 SGHNT and CDR2 YYREEE (reference sequence). Here the CDR3 DNA reads TGTGCCAGCAGCCCTGGACAGGGGGGGCGGGAGACCCAGTACTTC. Protein product: CASSPGQGGRETQYF.

V usage is TRBV19 and J usage is TRBJ2-7; D assignment may be TRBD1 or TRBD2 (5 bases each). Trimming removed 4 bases at V and 7 bases at J, with 14 bases between. This CDR3 spans 13 amino acids. Looked up from germline, CDR1 is LNHDA and CDR2 is SQIVND (reference sequence). The CDR3 sequence is CASSTVPGREQYF. The CDR3 DNA reads TGTGCCAGTAGTACCGTCCCGGGACGGGAGCAGTACTTC.

The chain has TRBV27 and TRBJ2-1, with D unresolved. The CDR3 spans 14 residues. Trimming left V 3 bases short and J 4 bases short, with 10 bases between. Per the germline V gene, CDR1 is MNHEY and CDR2 is SMNVEV (reference sequence). The CDR3 DNA follows: TGTGCCAGCAGTTTCAGGAGTTTATACAATGAGCAGTTCTTC. It translates to CASSFRSLYNEQFF.

The V call is TRBV29-1, the J call TRBJ2-1; TRBD2 is a possible D gene (6 bases). The germline V gene encodes CDR1 SQVTM and CDR2 ANQGSEA. Trimming took 2 bases from V and 0 from J, leaving 8 bases between them. The CDR3 has 14 amino acids. DNA of the CDR3: TGCAGCGTTGAAACTAGCTCCTCCTACAATGAGCAGTTCTTC. It codes for CSVETSSSYNEQFF.

The gene calls are TRBV15 and TRBJ2-7, with no clear D. Trimming shortened V by 0 bases and J by 7 bases, and 13 bases separated the two germline ends. The germline CDR1 and CDR2 sequences are LNHNV and YYDKDF (reference sequence). This CDR3 comprises 14 residues. Here the CDR3 reads CATSRDISVVEQYF. CDR3 bases: TGTGCCACCAGCAGAGATATTTCGGTAGTGGAGCAGTACTTC. Variable domain in full (rest from reference TRBV15 and TRBJ2-7): DAMVIQNPRYQVTQFGKPVTLSCSQTLNHNVMYWYQQKSSQAPKLLFHYYDKDFNNEADTPDNFQSRRPNTSFCFLDIRSPGLGDTAMYLCATSRDISVVEQYFGPGTRLTVT.

The chain employs TRBV5-4 and TRBJ1-2; D gene ambiguous. Germline-derived CDR1 and CDR2 are SGHNT and YYREEE (reference sequence). The CDR3 has 14 residues. V was cut by 0 bases and J by 8 bases, with 14 bases left in between. DNA for the CDR3: TGTGCCAGCAGCTTGGACAGCCTGACGAAGGGCTACACCTTC. Translated, it gives CASSLDSLTKGYTF.

The V call is TRBV28, the J call TRBJ1-5; TRBD1 agrees at 8 bases. Germline trimming cut 3 bases from V and 6 bases from J; bases unmatched to any gene: 13. Germline V gene lookup returns CDR1 MDHEN and CDR2 SYDVKM. The CDR3 contains 17 residues. The CDR3 sequence: CASSFVWGRGPSQPQHF. The CDR3 DNA is TGTGCCAGCAGTTTCGTTTGGGGCAGGGGGCCAAGTCAGCCCCAGCATTTT.